What follows are 22 T cell receptor beta chains derived from one specimen sequenced in a study of post-analysis software for immune sequencing data. Points from the study as a whole: Controls showed lower frequencies than patients for several TRBV segments, and TRBV5-6, TRBV5-1 and TRBV20-1 were among these.

These receptors' targets are unknown. Tagging with unique molecular identifiers was a feature of the TCR beta cDNA libraries. In TCRdb, the PCR reads were re-called with MiXCR into one record per CDR3 protein. The profile shows about 540,000 distinct CDR3 sequences, 34% of them singletons. Material: blood. All receptors derive from a girl aged 2-17 years with multiple sclerosis.

The sample holds a few counts of this clonotype. This chain connects TRBV29-1 to TRBJ1-1; 8 bases map to TRBD1. Losses at the gene ends were 3 bases for V and 5 bases for J; bases not matched to a gene: 8. CDR1 and CDR2 from the germline V gene are SQVTM and ANQGSEA. The length of the CDR3 is 14 residues. The CDR3 region has the DNA TGCAGCGTTGAGGTTCAGGGGGCGCGAACTGAAGCTTTCTTT. Its translation: CSVEVQGARTEAFF.

CDR3 region: CASSPTGLAGANVLTF. DNA of the CDR3: TGTGCCAGCAGTCCAACAGGTCTAGCCGGGGCCAACGTCCTGACTTTC. V and J are TRBV27 and TRBJ2-6; D tentatively reads TRBD1 or TRBD2 (5 bases each). Trimming took 5 bases from V and 4 from J, leaving 15 bases between them. The V gene's germline CDR1 is MNHEY and CDR2 SMNVEV (reference sequence). CDR3 length: 16 residues.

The gene calls are TRBV10-3 and TRBJ2-3; tentative D call: TRBD1 (5 bases). This CDR3 has 14 amino acids. V dropped 3 bases and J dropped 4 bases, with 11 bases sitting between them. The V gene's germline CDR1 is ENHRY and CDR2 SYGVKD. DNA of the CDR3: TGTGCCATCAGTGAAAACGACAGTCCAGATACGCAGTATTTT. Its translation: CAISENDSPDTQYF.

About this clonotype: One end of the junction varies from germline; a read error may be responsible. V is TRBV20-1 and J is TRBJ2-7, with D perhaps matching TRBD2 (6 bases). The germline V gene encodes CDR1 DFQATT and CDR2 SNEGSKA (reference sequence). CDR3 length: 17 amino acids. CDR3 coding DNA: TGCAGTGCTGGAGATGCAGCGATGGGCGGGATAGCCTACGAGCAGTACTTC. Amino acids: CSAGDAAMGGIAYEQYF.

The V call is TRBV9, the J call TRBJ1-1; TRBD1 might be the D (5 bases). CDR1 SGDLS and CDR2 YYNGEE come from the germline V gene. Trimming left V 3 bases short and J 1 base short, with 13 bases between. CDR3 length equals 15 residues. The CDR3 sequence is CASSESTGENTEAFF. CDR3 DNA: TGTGCCAGCAGCGAGTCTACGGGGGAGAACACTGAAGCTTTCTTT. The full variable domain, rest sourced from reference TRBV9 and TRBJ1-1, is DSGVTQTPKHLITATGQRVTLRCSPRSGDLSVYWYQQSLDQGLQFLIQYYNGEERAKGNILERFSAQQFPDLHSELNLSSLELGDSALYFCASSESTGENTEAFFGQGTRLTVV.

As for this clonotype: A much larger clone lies one base from this, so it may be a read error. The chain uses TRBV29-1 and TRBJ1-2; TRBD1 matches at 8 bases. CDR3 length: 12 amino acids. Germline-derived CDR1 and CDR2 are SQVTM and ANQGSEA. The CDR3 DNA reads TGCAGCGGTGAAGAAGTCGGACAGGGCCTCACCTTC. Its translation is CSGEEVGQGLTF. The entire variable domain, with the rest obtained from reference TRBV29-1 and TRBJ1-2, is as follows: SAVISQKPSRDICQRGTSLTIQCQVDSQVTMMFWYRQQPGQSLTLIATANQGSEATYESGFVIDKFPISRPNLTFSTLTVSNMSPEDSSIYLCSGEEVGQGLTFGSGTRLTVV.

V is TRBV4-1 and J is TRBJ2-5; a possible D gene is TRBD1 (7 bases). CDR3 length: 16 amino acids. CDR1 is MGHRA, CDR2 YSYEKL, per germline. Trimming left V 1 base short and J 3 bases short, with 15 bases between. CDR3: CASSQVGGGGEETQYF. CDR3 nucleotide sequence: TGCGCCAGCAGCCAAGTAGGTGGAGGGGGCGAAGAGACCCAGTACTTC.

The rearrangement joins TRBV7-3 to TRBJ2-5; either TRBD1 or TRBD2 may supply D (5 bases each). The germline V gene encodes CDR1 SGHTA and CDR2 FQGTGA. The CDR3 has 15 residues. Trimming removed 4 bases at V and 1 base at J, with 13 bases between. CDR3 nucleotides: TGTGCCAGCAGCTCGGGAAGGGGCGGCCAAGAGACCCAGTACTTC. Translation: CASSSGRGGQETQYF.

V is TRBV5-5 and J is TRBJ2-7; TRBD2 matches at 11 bases. The CDR3 length is 19 residues. The ends lost 2 bases at V and 2 bases at J; junction bases unmatched: 15. Germline-derived CDR1 and CDR2 are SGHKS and YYEKEE (reference sequence). The CDR3 nucleotides read TGTGCCAGCAGCTTCTTCCCTAGCGGGGGGTCTACCCGGACCTACGAGCAGTACTTC. This codes for CASSFFPSGGSTRTYEQYF.

The chain has TRBV20-1 and TRBJ2-5, with TRBD1 matching 8 bases. CDR1 is DFQATT and CDR2 is SNEGSKA in the germline V gene (reference sequence). After removal of 4 bases from V and 5 bases from J, the junction contained 9 bases not matched to a gene. The length of the CDR3 is 14 residues. The CDR3 sequence: CSAKAGGAVETQYF. The CDR3 bases are TGCAGTGCTAAAGCAGGGGGCGCTGTGGAGACCCAGTACTTC.

For the CDR3, the DNA is TGTGCCATCAGGGAGACAGGGACGGGGAACACTGAAGCTTTCTTT. It is translated as CAIRETGTGNTEAFF. V is TRBV10-3 and J is TRBJ1-1; 7 bases line up with TRBD1. V was pared by 6 bases and J by 1 base, with 8 bases of the junction left unmatched. Germline CDR1 reads ENHRY; CDR2 reads SYGVKD. The CDR3 has 15 residues.

This clonotype has at least ten counts. This sequence joins TRBV5-1 and TRBJ2-5; D gene uncertain. Germline V gene sequence: CDR1 SGHRS, CDR2 YFSETQ. V was trimmed by 6 bases and J by 5 bases, leaving 2 bases between them. The CDR3 is made up of 9 amino acids. CDR3 sequence: CASKETQYF. CDR3 bases: TGCGCCAGCAAGGAGACCCAGTACTTC.

This chain links TRBV20-1 with TRBJ2-3, with 7 positions matching TRBD1. CDR3 length: 15 residues. V shed 3 bases, J shed 0 bases, and the junction held 6 bases outside the gene matches. The V gene's germline CDR1 is DFQATT and CDR2 SNEGSKA (reference sequence). CDR3 sequence reads: CSARKTGSSTDTQYF. The CDR3 region has the DNA TGCAGTGCTAGGAAGACAGGGTCTAGCACAGATACGCAGTATTTT.

This clonotype was counted only a few times. The V call is TRBV7-9, the J call TRBJ1-6; D unresolved. Per the germline V gene, CDR1 is SEHNR and CDR2 is FQNEAQ (reference sequence). The V gene lost 7 bases and the J gene lost 7 bases, with 11 bases spanning the gap. This CDR3 is built from 13 residues. In DNA, the CDR3 is TGTGCCAGCACCAAGGATCCGAATTCACCCCTCCACTTT. Its translation: CASTKDPNSPLHF.

This clonotype was counted at least ten times. The chain joins TRBV15 to TRBJ2-7; D not certain. This CDR3 has 13 amino acids. The V gene's germline CDR1 is LNHNV and CDR2 YYDKDF (reference sequence). V lost 0 bases to trimming and J lost 6 bases, with 9 bases between them. For the CDR3, the DNA is TGTGCCACCAGCAGAGATCTCTCGTTCGAGCAGTACTTC. Translation: CATSRDLSFEQYF.

This chain joins TRBV18 and TRBJ1-1; TRBD1 agrees at 7 bases. CDR1 is KGHSH, CDR2 LQKENI, per germline. There are 14 residues in the CDR3. The J segment lost 5 bases and the V segment lost 2 bases, leaving 5 bases of the junction unmatched. The CDR3 reads CASSPRQGVTEAFF. The CDR3 coding sequence is TGTGCCAGCTCACCAAGACAGGGAGTGACTGAAGCTTTCTTT.

The chain combines TRBV10-1 with TRBJ2-5, with D possibly matching TRBD1 (5 bases). The V and J ends lost 4 bases and 5 bases respectively, with 14 bases between them. The CDR3 runs 14 residues. Germline V gene lookup returns CDR1 WNHNN and CDR2 SYGVQD (reference sequence). CDR3 amino acids: CASSAYDSRETQYF. CDR3 nucleotides: TGCGCCAGCAGTGCTTACGACAGTCGGGAGACCCAGTACTTC.

The chain recombines TRBV7-2 with TRBJ2-5, with 8 bases matching TRBD2. The V gene end was trimmed by 5 bases and the J gene end by 4 bases; junction bases not matched to a gene: 9. This CDR3 has 15 residues. Germline V gives CDR1 SGHTA, CDR2 FQGNSA. CDR3 in DNA: TGTGCCAGCAGCCCCGGGGGGGCCATTGCAGAGACCCAGTACTTC. It codes for CASSPGGAIAETQYF.

This clonotype showed up just a few times. The chain combines TRBV3-1 with TRBJ1-2, with TRBD1 identical over 7 bases. The length of the CDR3 is 15 residues. Germline CDR1 reads LGHDT; CDR2 reads YNNKEL (reference sequence). J lost 8 bases, V lost 1 base, and 10 bases had no gene match. The CDR3 loop reads CASSQAHSGGRGYTF. The CDR3 DNA follows: TGTGCCAGCAGCCAAGCCCACTCAGGGGGTCGGGGCTACACCTTC.

This clonotype was seen only a few times. The rearrangement uses TRBV20-1 and TRBJ1-1, with D possibly matching TRBD1 (5 bases). The V end was cut by 6 bases, the J end by 4 bases, with 15 bases between. The CDR3 length is 13 residues. The germline V gene encodes CDR1 DFQATT and CDR2 SNEGSKA (reference sequence). CDR3 amino acids: CSARRQSITEAFF. CDR3 coding DNA: TGCAGTGCCCGAAGACAGAGTATCACTGAAGCTTTCTTT.

This clonotype was observed a handful of times. The chain joins TRBV3-1 to TRBJ2-7; weak D call: TRBD2 (6 bases). Germline lookup yields CDR1 LGHDT and CDR2 YNNKEL (reference sequence). V lost 4 bases and J 1 base, leaving 23 bases between the germline ends. This CDR3 has 18 residues. CDR3 loop: CASSLLGTGDTISYEQYF. The CDR3 DNA sequence: TGTGCCAGCAGCCTTTTAGGGACGGGAGACACTATTTCCTACGAGCAGTACTTC.

This clonotype has ten or more counts. The V gene is TRBV4-2, the J gene TRBJ1-2; D unclear. V gave up 5 bases and J gave up 0 bases, with 19 bases separating them. CDR3 size: 17 residues. Germline values: CDR1 LGHNA, CDR2 YNFKEQ. The DNA for the CDR3 is TGTGCCAGCAGCGTTCTAGTCGGACCAACAACTAACTATGGCTACACCTTC. It translates to CASSVLVGPTTNYGYTF.